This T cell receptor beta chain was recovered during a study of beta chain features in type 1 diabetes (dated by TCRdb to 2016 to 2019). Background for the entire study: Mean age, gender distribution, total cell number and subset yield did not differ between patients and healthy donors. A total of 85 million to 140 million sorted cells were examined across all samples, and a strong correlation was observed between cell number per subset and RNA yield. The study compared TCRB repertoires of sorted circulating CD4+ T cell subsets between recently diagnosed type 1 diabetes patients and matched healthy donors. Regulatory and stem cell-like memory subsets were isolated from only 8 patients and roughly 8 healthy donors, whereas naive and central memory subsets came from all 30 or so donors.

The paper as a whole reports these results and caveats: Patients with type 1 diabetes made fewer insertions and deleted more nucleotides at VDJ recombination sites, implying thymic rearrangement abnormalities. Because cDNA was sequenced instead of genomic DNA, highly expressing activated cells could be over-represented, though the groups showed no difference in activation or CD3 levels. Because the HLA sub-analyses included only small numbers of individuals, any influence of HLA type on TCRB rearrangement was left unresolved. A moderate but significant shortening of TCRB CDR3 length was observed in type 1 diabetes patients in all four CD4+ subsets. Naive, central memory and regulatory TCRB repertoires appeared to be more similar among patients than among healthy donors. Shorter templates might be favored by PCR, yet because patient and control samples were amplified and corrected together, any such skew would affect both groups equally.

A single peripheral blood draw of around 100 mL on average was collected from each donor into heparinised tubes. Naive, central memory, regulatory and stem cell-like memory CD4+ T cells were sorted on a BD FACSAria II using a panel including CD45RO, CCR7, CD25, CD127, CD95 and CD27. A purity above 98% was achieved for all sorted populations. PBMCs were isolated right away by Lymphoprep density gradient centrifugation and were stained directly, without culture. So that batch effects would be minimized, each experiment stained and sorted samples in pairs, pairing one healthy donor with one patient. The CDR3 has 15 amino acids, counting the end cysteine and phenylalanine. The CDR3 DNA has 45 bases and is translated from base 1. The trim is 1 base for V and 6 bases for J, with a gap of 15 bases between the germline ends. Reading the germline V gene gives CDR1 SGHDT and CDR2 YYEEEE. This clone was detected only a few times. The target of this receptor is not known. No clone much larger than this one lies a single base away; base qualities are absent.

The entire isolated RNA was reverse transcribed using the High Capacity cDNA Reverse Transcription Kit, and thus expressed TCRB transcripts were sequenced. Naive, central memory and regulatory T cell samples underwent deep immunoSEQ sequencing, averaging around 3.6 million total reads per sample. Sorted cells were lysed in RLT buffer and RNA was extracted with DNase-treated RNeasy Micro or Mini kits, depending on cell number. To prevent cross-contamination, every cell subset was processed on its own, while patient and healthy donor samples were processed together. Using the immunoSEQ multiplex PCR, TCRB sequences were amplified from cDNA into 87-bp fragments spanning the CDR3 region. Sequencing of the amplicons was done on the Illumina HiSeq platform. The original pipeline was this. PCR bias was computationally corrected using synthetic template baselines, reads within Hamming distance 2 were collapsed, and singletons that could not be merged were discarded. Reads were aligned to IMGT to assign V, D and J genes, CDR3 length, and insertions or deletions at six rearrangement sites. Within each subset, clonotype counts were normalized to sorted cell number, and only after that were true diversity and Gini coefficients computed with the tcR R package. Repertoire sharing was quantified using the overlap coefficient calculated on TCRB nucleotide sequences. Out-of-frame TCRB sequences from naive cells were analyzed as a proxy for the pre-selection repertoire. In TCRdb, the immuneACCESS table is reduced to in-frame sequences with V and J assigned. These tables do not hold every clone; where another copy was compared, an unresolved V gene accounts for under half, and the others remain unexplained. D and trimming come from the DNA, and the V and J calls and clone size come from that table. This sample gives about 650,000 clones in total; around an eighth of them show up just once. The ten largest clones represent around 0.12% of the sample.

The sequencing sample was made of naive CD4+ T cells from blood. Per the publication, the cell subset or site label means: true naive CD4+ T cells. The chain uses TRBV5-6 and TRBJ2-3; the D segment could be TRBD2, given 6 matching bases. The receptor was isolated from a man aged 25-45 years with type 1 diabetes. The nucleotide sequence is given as TGTGCCAGCAGCTTGCCGGGACTTCAGGAGGATACGCAGTATTTT. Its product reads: CASSLPGLQEDTQYF. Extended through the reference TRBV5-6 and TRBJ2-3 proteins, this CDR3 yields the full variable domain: DAGVTQSPTHLIKTRGQQVTLRCSPKSGHDTVSWYQQALGQGPQFIFQYYEEEERQRGNFPDRFSGHQFPNYSSELNVNALLLGDSALYLCASSLPGLQEDTQYFGPGTRLTVL.